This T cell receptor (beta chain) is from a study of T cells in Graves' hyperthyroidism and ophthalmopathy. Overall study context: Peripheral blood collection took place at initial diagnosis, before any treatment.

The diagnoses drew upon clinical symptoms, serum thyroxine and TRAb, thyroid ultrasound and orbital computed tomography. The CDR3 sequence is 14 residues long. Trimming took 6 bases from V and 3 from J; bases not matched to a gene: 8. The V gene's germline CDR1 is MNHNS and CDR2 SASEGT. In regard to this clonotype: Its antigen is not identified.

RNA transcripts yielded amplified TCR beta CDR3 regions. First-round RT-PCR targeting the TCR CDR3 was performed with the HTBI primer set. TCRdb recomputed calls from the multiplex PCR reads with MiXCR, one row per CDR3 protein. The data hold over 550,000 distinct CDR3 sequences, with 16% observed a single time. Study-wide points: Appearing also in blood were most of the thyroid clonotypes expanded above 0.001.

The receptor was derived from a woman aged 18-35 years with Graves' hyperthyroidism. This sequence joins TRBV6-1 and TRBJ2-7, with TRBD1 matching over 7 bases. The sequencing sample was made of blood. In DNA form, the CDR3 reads TGTGCCAGCAGCTCCGGGACAGAGTACTACGAGCAGTACTTC. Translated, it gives CASSSGTEYYEQYF.